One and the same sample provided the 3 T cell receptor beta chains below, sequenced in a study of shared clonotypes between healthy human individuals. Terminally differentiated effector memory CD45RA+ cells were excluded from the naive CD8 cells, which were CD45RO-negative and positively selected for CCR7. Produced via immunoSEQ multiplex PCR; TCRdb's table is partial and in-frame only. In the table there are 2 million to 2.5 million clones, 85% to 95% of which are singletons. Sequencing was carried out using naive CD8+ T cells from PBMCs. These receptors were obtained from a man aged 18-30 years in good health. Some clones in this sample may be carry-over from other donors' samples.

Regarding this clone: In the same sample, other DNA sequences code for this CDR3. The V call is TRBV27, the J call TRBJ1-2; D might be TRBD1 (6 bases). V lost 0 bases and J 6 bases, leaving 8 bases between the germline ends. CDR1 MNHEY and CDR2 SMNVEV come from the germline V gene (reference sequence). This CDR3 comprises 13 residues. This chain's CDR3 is CASSLSGGNGYTF. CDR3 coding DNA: TGTGCCAGCAGTTTATCAGGGGGTAATGGCTACACCTTC.

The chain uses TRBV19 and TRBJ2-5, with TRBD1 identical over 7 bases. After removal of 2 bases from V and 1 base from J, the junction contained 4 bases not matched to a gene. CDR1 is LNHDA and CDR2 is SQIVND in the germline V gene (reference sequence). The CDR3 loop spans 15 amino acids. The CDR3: CASSIPRQGQETQYF. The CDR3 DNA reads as TGTGCCAGTAGTATACCCCGACAGGGCCAAGAGACCCAGTACTTC.

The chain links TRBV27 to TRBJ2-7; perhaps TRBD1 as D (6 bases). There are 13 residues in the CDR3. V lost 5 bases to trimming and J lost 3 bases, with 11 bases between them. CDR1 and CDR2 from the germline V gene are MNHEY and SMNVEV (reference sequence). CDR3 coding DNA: TGTGCCAGCAGTGGCACACAGGGCTACGAGCAGTACTTC. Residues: CASSGTQGYEQYF.